Listed here are 22 T cell receptor beta chains from one sample, sequenced in a study of blood T cell repertoires in COVID-19. Produced via immunoSEQ multiplex PCR; TCRdb's table is partial and in-frame only. The table has about 320,000 clones, approximately 88% seen once. The material sequenced was PBMCs or T cells enriched from blood (not recorded which). Receptor source: a man aged 60-69 years who had recovered from COVID-19.

This sequence joins TRBV27 and TRBJ1-6; D ambiguous. Trimming removed 3 bases at V and 8 bases at J, with 5 bases between. Looked up from germline, CDR1 is MNHEY and CDR2 is SMNVEV (reference sequence). The CDR3 sequence is 12 residues long. The CDR3 is CASSFNYSPLHF. The CDR3 DNA follows: TGTGCCAGCAGTTTCAATTATTCACCCCTCCACTTT.

This clone came up a few times. This rearrangement joins TRBV19 to TRBJ1-2; no firm D call. The germline V and J ends were trimmed by 5 bases and 2 bases, with 12 bases remaining between them. The CDR3 extends over 14 amino acids. Germline V gene data show CDR1 as LNHDA and CDR2 as SQIVND (reference sequence). In nucleotides, the CDR3 is TGTGCCAGTAGTTTCCCGACGGGGAACTATGGCTACACCTTC. Translating it yields CASSFPTGNYGYTF.

This clone was counted only a few times. The chain combines TRBV2 with TRBJ1-3; no definite D call. The CDR3 extends over 13 amino acids. Deletions cut 7 bases from V and 0 bases from J, with 7 bases between. CDR1 and CDR2 from the germline V gene are SNHLY and FYNNEI. The CDR3 DNA is TGTGCCAGCACGGTGTCCTCTGGAAACACCATATATTTT. Translation: CASTVSSGNTIYF.

This clone was picked up a small number of times. J is TRBJ2-7 and V is TRBV7-2, with 9 bases fitting TRBD2. The CDR3 length is 15 residues. The ends lost 2 bases at V and 3 bases at J; junction bases unmatched: 5. Germline V gives CDR1 SGHTA, CDR2 FQGNSA. CDR3 in DNA: TGTGCCAGCAGCTTAAGTAGCGGGAGTGACTACGAGCAGTACTTC. Amino acid sequence: CASSLSSGSDYEQYF.

This chain joins TRBV10-2 and TRBJ2-7; a possible D gene is TRBD2 (5 bases). Looked up from germline, CDR1 is WSHSY and CDR2 is SAAADI. V lost 3 bases and J 0 bases, leaving 12 bases between the germline ends. The CDR3 has 15 amino acids. CDR3 sequence reads: CASSDPSFSSYEQYF. In DNA, the CDR3 is TGCGCCAGCAGTGATCCTAGCTTCAGCTCCTACGAGCAGTACTTC.

This sequence joins TRBV3-1 (or the pseudogene TRBV3-2) and TRBJ2-6, with 10 bases identical to TRBD1. CDR1 is LGHDT, CDR2 YNNKEL, per germline (reference sequence). The CDR3 covers 18 residues. Unmatched junction bases numbered 5, after V lost 1 base and J lost 2 bases. The CDR3 region is CASSQAGQGSAGANVLTF. The CDR3 DNA is TGTGCCAGCAGCCAAGCGGGACAGGGGAGCGCTGGGGCCAACGTCCTGACTTTC.

The CDR3 here is CASSQGLAVVGQFF. The CDR3 DNA follows: TGTGCCAGCAGCCAGGGACTAGCAGTTGTAGGGCAGTTCTTC. J is TRBJ2-1 and V is TRBV7-9, with 9 nucleotides matching TRBD2. V was pared by 5 bases and J by 12 bases, with 11 bases of the junction left unmatched. The CDR3 runs to 14 residues. Germline-derived CDR1 and CDR2 are SEHNR and FQNEAQ (reference sequence).

The chain combines TRBV4-1 with TRBJ1-5; D perhaps matches TRBD1 (5 bases). The germline V and J ends were trimmed by 4 bases and 2 bases, with 6 bases remaining between them. From germline, CDR1 is MGHRA and CDR2 YSYEKL. The CDR3 totals 13 residues. CDR3: CASSRGRNQPQHF. For the CDR3, the DNA is TGCGCCAGCAGCCGGGGCCGCAATCAGCCCCAGCATTTT.

The V call is TRBV27, the J call TRBJ2-6, with a weak D call TRBD1 (5 bases). The germline V gene encodes CDR1 MNHEY and CDR2 SMNVEV (reference sequence). The V end was cut by 4 bases, the J end by 4 bases, with 11 bases between. The CDR3 loop spans 15 amino acids. CDR3 region: CASSSGQPGANVLTF. CDR3 sequence (DNA): TGTGCCAGCAGTTCCGGACAACCCGGGGCCAACGTCCTGACTTTC.

This chain joins TRBV11-3 and TRBJ2-1; 10 bases match TRBD2. The germline V gene has CDR1 SGHNT and CDR2 YENEEA. V trimming: 5 bases; J trimming: 7 bases; junction bases outside the gene matches: 11. This CDR3 has 16 amino acids. The CDR3: CASSRAAGGGRNEQFF. In DNA, the CDR3 is TGTGCCAGCAGCCGAGCAGCGGGAGGGGGTAGGAATGAGCAGTTCTTC.

The rearrangement links TRBV6-5 to TRBJ1-6; 9 nucleotides match TRBD1. The V and J ends lost 8 bases and 5 bases, in that order; junction bases with no gene match: 4. The CDR3 has 14 amino acids. Germline-derived CDR1 and CDR2 are MNHEY and SVGAGI. CDR3 sequence (DNA): TGTGCCAGCGGGACAGGGACCAATAATTCACCCCTCCACTTT. This translates into CASGTGTNNSPLHF.

This rearrangement joins TRBV9 to TRBJ1-1; D not certain. Trimming removed 4 bases from V and 11 bases from J, with 18 bases in between. The CDR3 is 13 residues long. Germline CDR1 is SGDLS and CDR2 is YYNGEE. CDR3 coding DNA: TGTGCCAGCAGCCCCCAGTTAGCGGGGTTCGCTTTCTTT. Translating gives CASSPQLAGFAFF.

This chain uses TRBV3-1 (or the pseudogene TRBV3-2) with TRBJ2-7, with 9 bases aligning to TRBD1. CDR1 LGHDT and CDR2 YNNKEL come from the germline V gene (reference sequence). The CDR3 runs 15 residues. Unmatched junction bases numbered 6, after V lost 4 bases and J lost 2 bases. The CDR3 spells CASSLPGQGTYEQYF. In nucleotides, the CDR3 is TGTGCCAGCAGCCTACCGGGACAGGGAACCTACGAGCAGTACTTC.

This chain joins TRBV2 and TRBJ2-2, with 7 bases aligning to TRBD1. The germline gives CDR1 SNHLY, CDR2 FYNNEI. The junction had 4 bases not matched to a gene; V was cut back by 4 bases and J by 5 bases. The CDR3 loop spans 14 amino acids. CDR3: CASSVDRETGELFF. DNA for the CDR3: TGTGCCAGCAGTGTCGACAGGGAGACCGGGGAGCTGTTTTTT.

The rearrangement links TRBV12-3 or TRBV12-4 to TRBJ1-1; no definite D call. The CDR3 is made up of 12 amino acids. Trimming left V 6 bases short and J 8 bases short, with 13 bases between. CDR3 nucleotides: TGTGCCAGCAGGCCCGGGGTCGGAGAAGCTTTCTTT. This gives the protein CASRPGVGEAFF.

This chain links TRBV5-5 with TRBJ2-2, with 8 bases lining up with TRBD1. The germline CDR1 and CDR2 sequences are SGHKS and YYEKEE (reference sequence). V shed 2 bases, J shed 4 bases, and the junction held 7 bases outside the gene matches. The CDR3 covers 16 residues. The CDR3 nucleotides read TGTGCCAGCAGCTTAGGACAGGGTGCGGGCACCGGGGAGCTGTTTTTT. The encoded protein is CASSLGQGAGTGELFF.

The chain joins TRBV28 to TRBJ2-5; 8 nucleotides line up with TRBD2. There are 14 residues in the CDR3. V lost 6 bases to trimming and J lost 5 bases; unmatched junction nucleotides: 8. CDR1 and CDR2 from the germline V gene are MDHEN and SYDVKM. The CDR3 DNA is TGTGCCAGCAGGACCAGCGGGAGCGGGGAGACCCAGTACTTC. Translating gives CASRTSGSGETQYF.

The chain recombines TRBV10-3 with TRBJ2-7; D might be TRBD2 (6 bases). The germline V and J ends were trimmed by 10 bases and 0 bases, with 10 bases remaining between them. The CDR3 sequence is 12 residues long. Per germline, CDR1 ENHRY and CDR2 SYGVKD. The chain's CDR3 is CATSRDSYEQYF. CDR3 DNA sequence: TGTGCCACCTCGCGGGACTCCTACGAGCAGTACTTC.

As regards this clone: One end of the junction varies from germline; a read error may be responsible. The chain has TRBV7-7 and TRBJ2-7, with a weak D call TRBD1 (6 bases). Germline CDR1 reads SSHAT; CDR2 reads FNYEAQ (reference sequence). This CDR3 is 14 amino acids long. CDR3 nucleotide sequence: TGTGCTAGCAGCGTTGGGACACCGCCCTACGAGCAGTACTTC. It encodes CASSVGTPPYEQYF.

This chain uses TRBV5-1 with TRBJ2-3; 10 nucleotides line up with TRBD2. This CDR3 has 16 amino acids. Germline V lookup: CDR1 SGHRS, CDR2 YFSETQ. V lost 0 bases to trimming and J lost 6 bases; unmatched junction nucleotides: 7. CDR3 sequence reads: CASSLALAGRSDTQYF. DNA for the CDR3: TGCGCCAGCAGCTTGGCACTAGCGGGACGCTCCGATACGCAGTATTTT.

The J gene is TRBJ1-5, the V gene TRBV29-1, with D tentatively TRBD1 (6 bases). Deletions cut 6 bases from V and 9 bases from J, with 12 bases between. CDR1 SQVTM and CDR2 ANQGSEA come from the germline V gene. This CDR3 spans 11 amino acids. Written as DNA, the CDR3 is TGCAGCGTCCAGGGGTTAGGGCCCCAGCATTTT. Protein sequence: CSVQGLGPQHF.

The genes are TRBV5-8 and TRBJ2-5, with a possible D match to TRBD1 (6 bases). Trimming left V 2 bases short and J 0 bases short, with 11 bases between. The CDR3 runs 15 residues. Germline CDR1 SGHTS, CDR2 YDEGEE. The CDR3 nucleotides are TGTGCCAGCAGCTTAGGACAGACGGACCAAGAGACCCAGTACTTC. Amino acid sequence: CASSLGQTDQETQYF.